Listed below are T cell receptor beta chains from one sample, sequenced in a study of Graves' ophthalmopathy and Graves' hyperthyroidism. In TCRdb, the multiplex PCR reads were re-called with MiXCR into one record per CDR3 protein. Of almost 750,000 distinct CDR3 sequences listed, around 40% are singletons. Specimen: peripheral blood. The receptors shown here come from an adult man with Graves' ophthalmopathy. The CDR3 runs from the conserved cysteine through the conserved F or W. The D gene is left open where the match is weak. Clone sizes are given selectively: once, few, many, or a class where the clone is expanded.

J gene: TRBJ2-7; V gene: TRBV2; clone size: -; D gene: -; CDR3 protein: CASRFTGSYLSEQYF; CDR3 DNA: TGTGCCAGCCGGTTCACCGGGTCCTATCTTTCTGAGCAGTACTTC
J gene: TRBJ2-6; V gene: TRBV2; clone size: -; D gene: -; CDR3 protein: CASSWAVSGANVLTF; CDR3 DNA: TGTGCCAGCAGTTGGGCCGTCTCTGGGGCCAACGTCCTGACTTTC
J gene: TRBJ1-3; V gene: TRBV10-3; clone size: many; D gene: TRBD1; CDR3 protein: CAIRQGGSGNTIYF; CDR3 DNA: TGTGCCATCAGGCAAGGGGGCTCAGGAAACACCATATATTTT
J gene: TRBJ1-1; V gene: TRBV19; clone size: few; D gene: -; CDR3 protein: CASSIQTMNTEAFF; CDR3 DNA: TGTGCCAGTAGTATACAGACCATGAACACTGAAGCTTTCTTT
J gene: TRBJ1-3; V gene: TRBV29-1; clone size: -; D gene: TRBD1; CDR3 protein: CSDTSTGTSGNTIYF; CDR3 DNA: TGCAGCGACACGTCGACAGGGACCTCTGGAAACACCATATATTTT
J gene: TRBJ1-1; V gene: TRBV20-1; clone size: -; D gene: -; CDR3 protein: CSARDLGRNTEAFF; CDR3 DNA: TGCAGTGCTAGAGATCTAGGGAGGAACACTGAAGCTTTCTTT
J gene: TRBJ2-7; V gene: TRBV11-2; clone size: few; D gene: -; CDR3 protein: CASSLDVGDAYEQYF; CDR3 DNA: TGTGCCAGCAGCTTAGATGTGGGGGATGCCTACGAGCAGTACTTC
J gene: TRBJ1-2; V gene: TRBV10-3; clone size: few; D gene: TRBD1; CDR3 protein: CATRGQSINYGYTF; CDR3 DNA: TGTGCCACCAGGGGACAGTCAATTAACTATGGCTACACCTTC
J gene: TRBJ2-7; V gene: TRBV10-3; clone size: few; D gene: -; CDR3 protein: CASSPPRGHYEQYF; CDR3 DNA: TGTGCCAGCAGTCCCCCCAGGGGCCACTACGAGCAGTACTTC
J gene: TRBJ2-5; V gene: TRBV7-2; clone size: -; D gene: -; CDR3 protein: CASSKSRLGQETQYF; CDR3 DNA: TGTGCCAGCAGTAAGTCCCGACTGGGTCAAGAGACCCAGTACTTC
J gene: TRBJ2-3; V gene: TRBV7-2; clone size: -; D gene: -; CDR3 protein: CASSSDFISTDTQYF; CDR3 DNA: TGTGCCAGCAGCTCCGACTTCATTAGCACAGATACGCAGTATTTT
J gene: TRBJ2-3; V gene: TRBV24-1; clone size: few; D gene: -; CDR3 protein: CATSDKTLGSDTQYF; CDR3 DNA: TGTGCCACCAGTGATAAGACTCTCGGATCAGATACGCAGTATTTT
J gene: TRBJ1-2; V gene: TRBV29-1; clone size: many; D gene: -; CDR3 protein: CSGTGQTNYGYTF; CDR3 DNA: TGCAGCGGGACCGGACAGACTAACTATGGCTACACCTTC
J gene: TRBJ2-7; V gene: TRBV7-2; clone size: many; D gene: -; CDR3 protein: CASSLAHGVSYEQYF; CDR3 DNA: TGTGCCAGCAGCTTAGCGCACGGGGTCTCCTACGAGCAGTACTTC
J gene: TRBJ2-7; V gene: TRBV7-9; clone size: few; D gene: -; CDR3 protein: CASSQEGLYEQYF; CDR3 DNA: TGTGCCAGCAGCCAAGAAGGTTTGTACGAGCAGTACTTC
J gene: TRBJ1-6; V gene: TRBV20-1; clone size: -; D gene: -; CDR3 protein: CSARAPGRRNSPLHF; CDR3 DNA: TGCAGTGCTAGGGCGCCGGGACGGAGGAATTCACCCCTCCACTTT
J gene: TRBJ1-4; V gene: TRBV19; clone size: -; D gene: TRBD1; CDR3 protein: CASRRTGPNNEKLFF; CDR3 DNA: TGTGCCAGTAGAAGGACAGGTCCCAATAATGAAAAACTGTTTTTT
J gene: TRBJ1-2; V gene: TRBV25-1; clone size: -; D gene: -; CDR3 protein: CASRYQDRNYGYTF; CDR3 DNA: TGTGCCAGCCGATACCAAGACAGAAACTATGGCTACACCTTC
J gene: TRBJ1-6; V gene: TRBV10-3; clone size: many; D gene: -; CDR3 protein: CASSDRGYNSPLHF; CDR3 DNA: TGTGCCAGCAGTGACAGAGGGTATAATTCACCCCTCCACTTT
J gene: TRBJ2-2; V gene: TRBV7-9; clone size: -; D gene: TRBD2; CDR3 protein: CASSQDDYSSLRELLF; CDR3 DNA: TGCGCCAGCAGCCAAGATGATTATTCTAGCTTGCGGGAGCTGCTTTTT
J gene: TRBJ2-7; V gene: TRBV7-2; clone size: few; D gene: TRBD1; CDR3 protein: CASSYRDRGTYEQYF; CDR3 DNA: TGTGCCAGCAGCTACCGGGACAGGGGGACCTACGAGCAGTACTTC
J gene: TRBJ1-2; V gene: TRBV7-2; clone size: many; D gene: -; CDR3 protein: CASSSPYGYTF; CDR3 DNA: TGTGCCAGCAGCTCCCCATATGGCTACACCTTC
J gene: TRBJ2-7; V gene: TRBV4-2; clone size: -; D gene: -; CDR3 protein: CASSQTENYEQYF; CDR3 DNA: TGTGCCAGCAGCCAGACAGAAAACTACGAGCAGTACTTC
J gene: TRBJ1-2; V gene: TRBV5-8; clone size: -; D gene: TRBD1; CDR3 protein: CASSIGTGGNYGYTF; CDR3 DNA: TGTGCCAGCAGCATTGGGACAGGGGGGAACTATGGCTACACCTTC
J gene: TRBJ2-5; V gene: TRBV18; clone size: -; D gene: -; CDR3 protein: CASSPRRRETQYF; CDR3 DNA: TGTGCCAGCTCACCACGGCGAAGGGAGACCCAGTACTTC
J gene: TRBJ2-5; V gene: TRBV10-2; clone size: many; D gene: TRBD2; CDR3 protein: CASSETSGSSAQETQYF; CDR3 DNA: TGCGCCAGCAGTGAGACTAGCGGGAGCAGCGCCCAAGAGACCCAGTACTTC
J gene: TRBJ1-2; V gene: TRBV2; clone size: -; D gene: -; CDR3 protein: CASSVRKGSRFYGYTF; CDR3 DNA: TGTGCCAGCAGTGTTAGGAAAGGGAGTAGGTTTTACGGCTACACCTTC
J gene: TRBJ1-6; V gene: TRBV9; clone size: few; D gene: -; CDR3 protein: CASLGGASSNSPLHF; CDR3 DNA: TGTGCCAGCCTTGGGGGCGCTTCCTCTAATTCACCCCTCCACTTT
J gene: TRBJ2-1; V gene: TRBV15; clone size: -; D gene: -; CDR3 protein: CATSREAVGYNEQFF; CDR3 DNA: TGTGCCACCAGCAGAGAGGCGGTAGGATACAATGAGCAGTTCTTC
J gene: TRBJ1-2; V gene: TRBV5-1; clone size: many; D gene: -; CDR3 protein: CASSLGSNRGYTF; CDR3 DNA: TGCGCCAGCAGCTTGGGGTCCAACCGTGGCTACACCTTC
J gene: TRBJ1-1; V gene: TRBV5-1; clone size: many; D gene: -; CDR3 protein: CASSLAPGRRTEAFF; CDR3 DNA: TGCGCCAGCAGCTTGGCCCCAGGGAGGAGGACTGAAGCTTTCTTT
J gene: TRBJ2-2; V gene: TRBV10-3; clone size: -; D gene: TRBD1; CDR3 protein: CASTTGGARGELFF; CDR3 DNA: TGTGCCAGCACCACAGGGGGCGCTCGCGGGGAGCTGTTTTTT
J gene: TRBJ2-2; V gene: TRBV25-1; clone size: many; D gene: TRBD1; CDR3 protein: CASSETGTGELFF; CDR3 DNA: TGTGCCAGCAGTGAGACAGGGACCGGGGAGCTGTTTTTT
J gene: TRBJ2-7; V gene: TRBV20-1; clone size: few; D gene: TRBD2; CDR3 protein: CSARDFGGSYEQYF; CDR3 DNA: TGCAGTGCTAGAGATTTTGGCGGGAGCTACGAGCAGTACTTC
J gene: TRBJ2-1; V gene: TRBV20-1; clone size: -; D gene: TRBD2; CDR3 protein: CSATRTRRGEQFF; CDR3 DNA: TGCAGTGCTACCCGGACTAGGCGGGGAGAGCAGTTCTTC
J gene: TRBJ1-1; V gene: TRBV7-9; clone size: -; D gene: -; CDR3 protein: CASSQASPGGFEAFF; CDR3 DNA: TGTGCCAGCAGCCAAGCGAGCCCTGGGGGGTTTGAAGCTTTCTTT
J gene: TRBJ1-5; V gene: TRBV10-3; clone size: many; D gene: -; CDR3 protein: CAISEAGSDSNQPQHF; CDR3 DNA: TGTGCCATCAGTGAGGCGGGGTCCGATAGCAATCAGCCCCAGCATTTT
J gene: TRBJ2-7; V gene: TRBV24-1; clone size: -; D gene: TRBD1; CDR3 protein: CATSDPGTAGEQYF; CDR3 DNA: TGTGCCACCAGTGATCCCGGGACAGCAGGAGAGCAGTACTTC
J gene: TRBJ1-6; V gene: TRBV9; clone size: -; D gene: TRBD1; CDR3 protein: CASSPWDRGASPLHF; CDR3 DNA: TGTGCCAGCAGTCCCTGGGACAGGGGAGCGTCACCCCTCCACTTT
J gene: TRBJ2-7; V gene: TRBV5-6; clone size: -; D gene: -; CDR3 protein: CASSLPGSPSFWF; CDR3 DNA: TGTGCCAGCAGTTTACCGGGCAGCCCCTCCTTCTGGTTC